This T cell receptor (beta chain) was sequenced for a study of blood T cell repertoires in COVID-19. The CDR3 is made up of 12 amino acids. The germline V and J ends were trimmed by 3 bases and 8 bases, with 10 bases remaining between them. Looked up from germline, CDR1 is KGHSH and CDR2 is LQKENI. Authors' analysis steps: Using reference gene primer amplification, nucleated cell counts were estimated. Clones were sequenced by immunoSEQ multiplex PCR, and TCRdb holds only the in-frame ones, with some missing. V and J calls and clone size are those listed in that table; D and trimming were worked out from the DNA. This sample has under 350,000 clones, with approximately 85% found just once.

The sequence was obtained from a woman aged 70-85 years with acute or convalescent COVID-19. The rearrangement links TRBV18 to TRBJ1-1; no firm D call. Sequencing input: peripheral blood. The CDR3 DNA follows: TGTGCCAGCTCACCCAAGCGCTGGGAAGCTTTCTTT. Its translation is CASSPKRWEAFF.